One and the same sample provided the 12 T cell receptor beta chains below, sequenced in a study of glioma-infiltrating T cells. Amplification of TCR alpha and beta CDR3 regions from RNA used iRepertoire nested multiplex PCR. A single record per CDR3 protein comes from TCRdb applying MiXCR to the multiplex PCR reads. Found here are about 89,000 distinct CDR3 sequences, less than 30% of them singletons; the top ten hold 6.7%. Source material: glioma tissue, nonneoplastic brain tissue, or PBMCs (not recorded which). Receptors originate from a human donor with low-grade glioma or glioblastoma, undergoing nonglioma brain surgery, or in good health (not recorded which).

This clonotype has a count of ten or more. This CDR3 reads CSALRDGNTQYF. For the CDR3, the DNA is TGCAGTGCTCTCCGGGACGGGAATACGCAGTATTTT. V usage is TRBV20-1 and J usage is TRBJ2-3, with D perhaps matching TRBD1 or TRBD2 (5 bases each). CDR3 length equals 12 residues. Trimming removed 5 bases at V and 7 bases at J, with 13 bases between. Germline V gene sequence: CDR1 DFQATT, CDR2 SNEGSKA (reference sequence).

Many counts were recorded for this clonotype. This chain connects TRBV20-1 to TRBJ2-7; 7 bases map to TRBD1. Losses at the gene ends were 5 bases for V and 2 bases for J; bases not matched to a gene: 9. CDR3 length: 14 amino acids. Germline CDR1 reads DFQATT; CDR2 reads SNEGSKA (reference sequence). CDR3 bases: TGCAGTGCTGACCGAGACAGGGCCCCCTACGAGCAGTACTTC. Translated: CSADRDRAPYEQYF.

This clonotype has a handful of counts. This clone may be a read error of a much larger clone one base away. Since no conserved phenylalanine or tryptophan closes the CDR3, a read error is the likely cause. This chain joins TRBV24-1 and TRBJ2-1; unclear D gene. This CDR3 comprises 13 residues. Trimming removed 4 bases from V and 10 bases from J, with 13 bases in between. Germline loops: CDR1 KGHDR, CDR2 SFDVKD. As DNA, the CDR3 is TGTGCCACCAGTGAGGGCGGATCTGACGAGCAGTTCCTC. Its translation is CATSEGGSDEQFL.

This clonotype was observed at least ten times. The V and J genes are TRBV7-8 and TRBJ1-3, with unresolved D. The CDR3 runs to 15 residues. V lost 3 bases and J 3 bases, leaving 12 bases between the germline ends. Germline-derived CDR1 and CDR2 are SGHVS and FQNEAQ. The DNA of the CDR3 is TGTGCCAGCAGCTTTCCGGGGATAAGTGGAAACACCATATATTTT. As protein: CASSFPGISGNTIYF.

The rearrangement uses TRBV3-1 and TRBJ2-5; D is unresolved. Trimming cost V 3 bases and J 0 bases, with 11 bases left between them. In germline, CDR1 is LGHDT, CDR2 YNNKEL (reference sequence). CDR3 length: 15 amino acids. The CDR3 region is CASSQRQTHQETQYF. CDR3 in DNA: TGTGCCAGCAGCCAGCGCCAGACACACCAAGAGACCCAGTACTTC.

Remarks on this clonotype: It may be a read error: a sequence one base away is much more abundant. The chain employs TRBV4-1 and TRBJ2-1; D is possibly TRBD2 (6 bases). The germline V gene has CDR1 MGHRA and CDR2 YSYEKL. The CDR3 has 15 residues. The CDR3 region has the DNA TGCGCCAGCGGCCAAGTATCGGGAGCCCCTGATGAGCAGTTCTTC. The encoded protein is CASGQVSGAPDEQFF.

This clonotype was seen at least ten times. The rearrangement uses TRBV6-1 and TRBJ1-2, with D possibly matching TRBD1 (6 bases). The CDR3 length is 14 residues. Per germline, CDR1 MNHNS and CDR2 SASEGT. Trimming took off 5 bases at V and 7 bases at J, with 17 bases between the two ends. The chain's CDR3 is CASSLDSMAFGYTF. The CDR3 coding sequence is TGTGCCAGCAGTTTGGACAGCATGGCGTTTGGCTACACCTTC.

The sample holds many counts of this clonotype. The chain is built from TRBV7-6 and TRBJ2-7; D gene ambiguous. V was cut by 5 bases and J by 2 bases, with 10 bases left in between. CDR3 length: 13 residues. Germline CDR1 is SGHVS and CDR2 is FNYEAQ. This CDR3 reads CASSLGSTYEQYF. CDR3 nucleotides: TGTGCCAGCAGCCTCGGTTCGACCTACGAGCAGTACTTC. The variable domain in full, with the rest retrieved from reference TRBV7-6 and TRBJ2-7, is GAGVSQSPRYKVTKRGQDVALRCDPISGHVSLYWYRQALGQGPEFLTYFNYEAQQDKSGLPNDRFSAERPEGSISTLTIQRTEQRDSAMYRCASSLGSTYEQYFGPGTRLTVT.

This clonotype has ten or more counts. In DNA, the CDR3 is TGTGCCAGCAGTGAAATGGCAGGGAGTAGTGGGGCCAAAAACATTCAGTACTTC. Translating gives CASSEMAGSSGAKNIQYF. The chain employs TRBV6-1 and TRBJ2-4; tentatively, D is TRBD1 or TRBD2 (5 bases each). Germline CDR1 MNHNS, CDR2 SASEGT. The CDR3 loop spans 18 amino acids. With 2 bases removed from V and 1 base from J, the gap between germline ends came to 18 bases.

Points on this clonotype: A much larger clone lies one base from this, so it may be a read error. V gene TRBV3-1 combines with J gene TRBJ2-1; maybe TRBD2 (6 bases). The CDR3 runs 16 residues. Trimming took 4 bases from V and 5 from J, leaving 18 bases between them. Germline V gene sequence: CDR1 LGHDT, CDR2 YNNKEL (reference sequence). The CDR3 protein is CASSRRGAMKNNEQFF. Written as DNA, the CDR3 is TGTGCCAGCAGCCGGAGGGGCGCGATGAAAAACAATGAGCAGTTCTTC.

This clonotype appeared many times. The chain recombines TRBV27 with TRBJ1-2; D gene unclear. CDR1 and CDR2 from the germline V gene are MNHEY and SMNVEV (reference sequence). Trimming pared 6 bases from V and 8 bases from J, leaving 16 bases between. This CDR3 has 13 amino acids. The CDR3 protein is CASRTGRASGYTF. The CDR3 DNA reads as TGTGCCAGCAGAACGGGTAGGGCGAGCGGCTACACCTTC.

This clonotype has only a few counts. CDR3 protein: CASSYASGKGRNEQFF. In DNA form, the CDR3 reads TGTGCCAGTAGTTATGCTAGCGGGAAGGGGCGCAATGAGCAGTTCTTC. The V gene is TRBV19, the J gene TRBJ2-1, with TRBD2 identical over 9 bases. Germline V gene lookup returns CDR1 LNHDA and CDR2 SQIVND (reference sequence). The CDR3 is 16 residues long. The V segment lost 5 bases and the J segment 6 bases; nucleotides outside the gene matches: 11.